A single sample gave rise to the 21 T cell receptor beta chains below, sequenced in a study of response to subunit inactivated influenza vaccine. TCRdb analysed the RT-PCR reads with MiXCR anew, one entry per CDR3 protein. The sample has about 500,000 distinct CDR3 sequences; 16% are singletons. Here the sequenced sample was CD4+ T cells sorted from PBMCs, taken less than 30 months after vaccination. The source is a man aged 50 to 69 who received an inactivated influenza vaccine.

The CDR3 coding sequence is TGTGCCAGCAGCGCGTTAGCGGGAGGACGCAATGAGCAGTTCTTC. Encoded protein: CASSALAGGRNEQFF. The rearrangement uses TRBV9 and TRBJ2-1; the match to TRBD2 covers 10 bases. CDR1 SGDLS and CDR2 YYNGEE come from the germline V gene. The V segment lost 3 bases and the J segment 6 bases; nucleotides outside the gene matches: 6. CDR3 length: 15 amino acids.

This clonotype was seen a handful of times. The chain couples TRBV6-5 to TRBJ2-3; TRBD2 matches at 12 bases. V dropped 5 bases and J dropped 2; count of bases not matched to a gene: 2. The CDR3 runs 15 residues. Germline-derived CDR1 and CDR2 are MNHEY and SVGAGI. CDR3 residues: CASSTSGRTTDTQYF. Here the CDR3 DNA reads TGTGCCAGCAGTACTAGCGGGAGGACCACAGATACGCAGTATTTT.

The rearrangement uses TRBV12-3 or TRBV12-4 and TRBJ2-7, with D perhaps matching TRBD2 (5 bases). Trimming took 1 base from V and 8 from J, leaving 12 bases between them. The length of the CDR3 is 13 residues. CDR3: CASSLGPSSQQYF. CDR3 bases: TGTGCCAGCAGTTTAGGTCCTAGCAGCCAGCAGTACTTC.

This clonotype has at least ten counts. The CDR3 bases are TGCGCCAGCAGCCCGTCGGACAGAACGAAAGAGACCCAGTACTTC. Protein product: CASSPSDRTKETQYF. The chain links TRBV5-1 to TRBJ2-5; possibly TRBD1 for D (6 bases). CDR3 size: 15 residues. V gave up 4 bases and J gave up 3 bases, with 16 bases separating them. Germline V lookup: CDR1 SGHRS, CDR2 YFSETQ.

This clonotype has just a few counts. The chain carries TRBV12-3 or TRBV12-4 and TRBJ2-4; 7 bases line up with TRBD2. J was trimmed by 7 bases and V by 3 bases; bases with no gene match: 6. This CDR3 comprises 14 residues. CDR3 sequence: CASSLFRGVNIQYF. CDR3 sequence (DNA): TGTGCCAGCAGTTTGTTTCGGGGGGTCAACATTCAGTACTTC.

This clonotype occurred a few times. The V call is TRBV4-1, the J call TRBJ1-5; 8 bases map to TRBD1. The germline V gene has CDR1 MGHRA and CDR2 YSYEKL. V was pared by 5 bases and J by 5 bases, with 2 bases of the junction left unmatched. This CDR3 is 13 amino acids long. The chain's CDR3 is CASSGQGYQPQHF. In DNA, the CDR3 is TGCGCCAGCAGCGGACAGGGATATCAGCCCCAGCATTTT.

Of note for this clonotype: One end of the junction fails to match germline, which may point to a read error. The chain has TRBV5-1 and TRBJ2-5; weak D call: TRBD1 (6 bases). Per germline, CDR1 SGHRS and CDR2 YFSETQ. This CDR3 is built from 14 residues. Here the CDR3 DNA reads TGCGCCAGCAGCCCGGGACATAGCCAAGAGGCCCAGTACTTC. It yields the protein CASSPGHSQEAQYF.

This rearrangement joins TRBV20-1 to TRBJ2-5; D is possibly TRBD1 (8 bases). Germline-derived CDR1 and CDR2 are DFQATT and SNEGSKA (reference sequence). This CDR3 comprises 14 residues. The ends were cut back, 5 bases at V and 2 bases at J, with 15 bases in the middle. The CDR3 here is CSAGQGLPQETQYF. DNA of the CDR3: TGCAGTGCTGGACAGGGACTACCACAAGAGACCCAGTACTTC.

The chain carries TRBV5-1 and TRBJ2-1; maybe TRBD2 (6 bases). There are 16 residues in the CDR3. With 1 base removed from V and 1 base from J, the gap between germline ends came to 12 bases. The germline V gene has CDR1 SGHRS and CDR2 YFSETQ. CDR3 region: CASSLNAGLSYNEQFF. In DNA form, the CDR3 reads TGCGCCAGCAGCTTGAATGCGGGGCTGTCCTACAATGAGCAGTTCTTC.

This chain connects TRBV6-5 to TRBJ1-4; 9 bases fit TRBD1. Germline V gene lookup returns CDR1 MNHEY and CDR2 SVGAGI. This CDR3 is built from 15 residues. The V gene end was trimmed by 4 bases and the J gene end by 7 bases; junction bases not matched to a gene: 7. CDR3 region: CASSSTGTGSEKLFF. The CDR3 coding sequence is TGTGCCAGCAGTTCCACCGGGACAGGGAGTGAAAAACTGTTTTTT.

V gene TRBV7-7 combines with J gene TRBJ2-5; TRBD2 aligns across 15 bases. CDR1 and CDR2 (germline): SSHAT, FNYEAQ (reference sequence). CDR3 length: 21 residues. V lost 1 base and J lost 4; bases outside the gene matches: 16. The CDR3 DNA reads TGTGCCAGCAGCTTAGGCCTATACCACGGGACTAGCGGGAGGCGCGGAGAGACCCAGTACTTC. Translating it yields CASSLGLYHGTSGRRGETQYF.

The chain combines TRBV4-3 with TRBJ2-1; a weak D match, TRBD2 (6 bases). V lost 3 bases and J lost 8, with 14 bases in between. Germline CDR1 is LGHNA and CDR2 is YSLEER. The CDR3 length is 14 residues. The CDR3 loop is CASSHRLDQDEQFF. In DNA form, the CDR3 reads TGCGCCAGCAGCCACCGACTAGATCAAGATGAGCAGTTCTTC.

In its sample, this clonotype was seen many times. V usage is TRBV6-5 and J usage is TRBJ1-1; possible D gene TRBD1, 5 bases. Trimming removed 6 bases from V and 2 bases from J, with 10 bases in between. CDR1 and CDR2 from the germline V gene are MNHEY and SVGAGI. There are 13 residues in the CDR3. CDR3 loop: CASSLTGNTEAFF. The CDR3 DNA reads as TGTGCCAGCAGCCTAACAGGAAACACTGAAGCTTTCTTT.

This clonotype came up a few times. The V and J genes are TRBV20-1 and TRBJ2-5; possibly TRBD2 for D (6 bases). V gave up 0 bases and J gave up 4 bases, with 12 bases separating them. Germline V lookup: CDR1 DFQATT, CDR2 SNEGSKA (reference sequence). The CDR3 extends over 14 amino acids. The CDR3 sequence is CSARDLGRGETQYF. The DNA of the CDR3 is TGCAGTGCTAGAGACCTGGGGCGGGGAGAGACCCAGTACTTC.

The CDR3 DNA sequence: TGTGCCAGCAGGGAACGAGATTCACCCCTCCACTTT. Translated: CASRERDSPLHF. The chain links TRBV3-1 to TRBJ1-6; D ambiguous. This CDR3 is 12 amino acids long. V lost 6 bases and J lost 8, with 8 bases in between. Germline CDR1 reads LGHDT; CDR2 reads YNNKEL (reference sequence).

In its sample, this clonotype was seen a few times. The rearrangement joins TRBV5-1 to TRBJ2-3; TRBD1 or TRBD2 may be the D gene (6 bases each). V dropped 0 bases and J dropped 2 bases, with 22 bases sitting between them. Germline CDR1 and CDR2: SGHRS and YFSETQ. CDR3 length: 19 amino acids. This chain's CDR3 is CASSLAWTTGNDITDTQYF. The CDR3, as DNA: TGCGCCAGCAGCTTGGCCTGGACTACAGGGAATGATATCACAGATACGCAGTATTTT.

This clonotype appeared a few times. This chain uses TRBV5-6 with TRBJ2-1; 7 bases align to TRBD1. Unmatched junction bases numbered 3, after V lost 4 bases and J lost 5 bases. The CDR3 extends over 13 amino acids. Germline values: CDR1 SGHDT, CDR2 YYEEEE. The CDR3 DNA reads TGTGCCAGCAGCCGTGGGACAGACAATGAGCAGTTCTTC. Its translation: CASSRGTDNEQFF.

At least ten counts were recorded for this clonotype. The chain links TRBV3-1 to TRBJ2-5; no definite D call. With 4 bases removed from V and 4 bases from J, the gap between germline ends came to 13 bases. This CDR3 has 14 residues. Germline V gene data show CDR1 as LGHDT and CDR2 as YNNKEL (reference sequence). Here the CDR3 reads CASSPRIEGETQYF. The CDR3 DNA reads as TGTGCCAGCAGCCCCCGGATAGAAGGAGAGACCCAGTACTTC.

This CDR3 is CASSASGGLNTGELFF. The CDR3 nucleotides read TGCGCCAGCAGTGCTAGCGGGGGCCTGAACACCGGGGAGCTGTTTTTT. The genes are TRBV5-1 and TRBJ2-2; 10 nucleotides agree with TRBD2. CDR1 and CDR2 from the germline V gene are SGHRS and YFSETQ. J was trimmed by 1 base and V by 5 bases; bases with no gene match: 5. CDR3 length: 16 amino acids.

The chain recombines TRBV28 with TRBJ1-1; D not resolved. Per germline, CDR1 MDHEN and CDR2 SYDVKM. V lost 5 bases to trimming and J lost 2 bases, with 9 bases between them. The CDR3 extends over 13 amino acids. Here the CDR3 reads CASSAWGNTEAFF. CDR3 coding DNA: TGTGCCAGCAGTGCCTGGGGAAACACTGAAGCTTTCTTT.

The chain has TRBV6-2 or TRBV6-3 and TRBJ2-1; 7 bases are a match to TRBD1. CDR3 length: 18 residues. Germline values: CDR1 MNHEY, CDR2 SVGEGT. V lost 6 bases, J lost 2 bases, and 16 bases stayed unmatched. The CDR3 nucleotides are TGTGCCAGCAGAGGGACAGCACCTAAATTTTTTACCTACAATGAGCAGTTCTTC. Amino acids: CASRGTAPKFFTYNEQFF.